The 14 T cell receptor beta chains below all came from one sample that was sequenced in a study of T cells after yellow fever vaccination. Each CDR3 protein is one row after TCRdb ran MiXCR on the 5' RACE reads. Here the sample spans 150,000 to 200,000 distinct CDR3 sequences, 9.3% being singletons. The sample consisted of CD8+ T cells sorted from PBMCs, taken 45 days after the yellow fever booster vaccination. These receptors were obtained from a man aged 18 to 29 who received the YFV17D yellow fever vaccine.

This clonotype has more than one count but fewer than ten. The chain employs TRBV19 and TRBJ1-1; D possibly corresponds to TRBD1 (6 bases). Germline V gene data show CDR1 as LNHDA and CDR2 as SQIVND (reference sequence). There are 13 residues in the CDR3. V was shortened by 5 bases and J by 6 bases, with 13 bases between the two germline ends. CDR3 nucleotide sequence: TGTGCCAGTAGTCGGGGGGGGCTGCCTGAAGCTTTCTTT. Encoded protein: CASSRGGLPEAFF. Together with reference TRBV19 and TRBJ1-1, the CDR3 gives the full variable domain: DGGITQSPKYLFRKEGQNVTLSCEQNLNHDAMYWYRQDPGQGLRLIYYSQIVNDFQKGDIAEGYSVSREKKESFPLTVTSAQKNPTAFYLCASSRGGLPEAFFGQGTRLTVV.

This chain links TRBV12-3 or TRBV12-4 with TRBJ2-7; TRBD1 matches at 8 bases. V lost 6 bases and J lost 5; bases outside the gene matches: 9. This CDR3 spans 14 amino acids. This chain's CDR3 is CASRHRGKPNEQYV. The CDR3 DNA reads TGTGCCAGCAGGCACAGGGGGAAACCAAACGAGCAGTACGTC.

The sample holds many counts of this clonotype. This CDR3 is CASSSGGEQFF. The DNA for the CDR3 is TGTGCCAGCAGTTCGGGAGGTGAGCAGTTCTTC. This chain connects TRBV12-3 or TRBV12-4 to TRBJ2-1, with 7 bases matching TRBD2. CDR3 length: 11 residues. V lost 4 bases, J lost 9 bases, and 0 bases stayed unmatched.

This clonotype is a singleton in its sample. The chain uses TRBV27 and TRBJ1-4; maybe TRBD1 (6 bases). CDR1 and CDR2 from the germline V gene are MNHEY and SMNVEV (reference sequence). The CDR3 has 14 residues. Trimming took 3 bases from V and 5 from J, leaving 10 bases between them. CDR3 sequence: CASSLYQGNEKLFF. As DNA, the CDR3 is TGTGCCAGCAGTTTGTACCAGGGGAATGAAAAACTGTTTTTT.

This clonotype was seen only a few times. The rearrangement uses TRBV28 and TRBJ1-6; 7 positions match TRBD1. The V and J ends lost 6 bases and 9 bases, in that order; junction bases with no gene match: 8. This CDR3 has 14 residues. Germline V gene sequence: CDR1 MDHEN, CDR2 SYDVKM. The CDR3 loop reads CASSVTGEGSPLHF. DNA of the CDR3: TGTGCCAGCAGCGTTACAGGGGAGGGTTCACCCCTCCACTTT. The whole variable domain, remainder taken from reference TRBV28 and TRBJ1-6, is DVKVTQSSRYLVKRTGEKVFLECVQDMDHENMFWYRQDPGLGLRLIYFSYDVKMKEKGDIPEGYSVSREKKERFSLILESASTNQTSMYLCASSVTGEGSPLHFGNGTRLTVT.

Ten or more counts support this clonotype. The CDR3 loop reads CASKPGTGFYEQYF. CDR3 coding DNA: TGTGCCAGTAAACCCGGGACAGGGTTCTACGAGCAGTACTTC. This chain uses TRBV27 with TRBJ2-7; 9 bases map to TRBD1. CDR3 length: 14 residues. Germline loops: CDR1 MNHEY, CDR2 SMNVEV (reference sequence). The junction had 9 bases not matched to a gene; V was cut back by 9 bases and J by 3 bases.

This clonotype showed up just a few times. The chain combines TRBV12-3 or TRBV12-4 with TRBJ2-7; D is uncertain. The CDR3 is made up of 12 amino acids. Trimming stripped 3 bases from V and 3 bases from J, with 6 bases between. In nucleotides, the CDR3 is TGTGCCAGCAGTTTGTCGGTCTACGAGCAGTACTTC. Translated: CASSLSVYEQYF.

This clonotype was observed many times. The V gene is TRBV7-2, the J gene TRBJ1-1, with D unclear. CDR3 length equals 12 residues. The germline gives CDR1 SGHTA, CDR2 FQGNSA. Trimming took off 2 bases at V and 2 bases at J, with 3 bases between the two ends. CDR3 in DNA: TGTGCCAGCAGCTTATTTAACACTGAAGCTTTCTTT. The encoded protein is CASSLFNTEAFF.

The rearrangement joins TRBV4-1 to TRBJ2-7; D possibly corresponds to TRBD1 (5 bases). The germline CDR1 and CDR2 sequences are MGHRA and YSYEKL. The ends were cut back, 1 base at V and 6 bases at J, with 10 bases in the middle. The CDR3 length is 13 residues. CDR3 in DNA: TGCGCCAGCAGCCAAGGCCCAGGGTTCGAGCAGTACGTC. Translation: CASSQGPGFEQYV.

This chain links TRBV5-1 with TRBJ2-7, with D perhaps matching TRBD2 (7 bases). Trimming shortened V by 4 bases and J by 7 bases, and 15 bases separated the two germline ends. Looked up from germline, CDR1 is SGHRS and CDR2 is YFSETQ. CDR3 length: 13 residues. The CDR3: CASSPGGAGEQYV. The CDR3 bases are TGCGCCAGCAGCCCTGGGGGGGCGGGGGAGCAGTACGTC.

At least ten counts were recorded for this clonotype. The gene calls are TRBV27 and TRBJ1-1, with D perhaps matching TRBD1 (5 bases). CDR3 size: 14 residues. V lost 2 bases to trimming and J lost 11 bases, with 18 bases between them. CDR1 and CDR2 (germline): MNHEY, SMNVEV (reference sequence). CDR3 sequence: CASSLTGEGRAAFF. The DNA for the CDR3 is TGTGCCAGCAGTTTAACCGGCGAGGGGAGGGCTGCTTTCTTT.

The chain uses TRBV7-2 and TRBJ1-2; 7 nucleotides line up with TRBD1. The V gene end was trimmed by 3 bases and the J gene end by 3 bases; junction bases not matched to a gene: 7. Germline-derived CDR1 and CDR2 are SGHTA and FQGNSA. The CDR3 totals 15 residues. The DNA of the CDR3 is TGTGCCAGCAGCTTGAGCGGGACAGCTTACTATGGCTACACCTTC. Its translation: CASSLSGTAYYGYTF.

A few counts support this clonotype. The chain couples TRBV7-9 to TRBJ2-7, with 7 positions matching TRBD1. This CDR3 spans 13 amino acids. J gave up 5 bases and V 3 bases, and 4 bases lay outside the gene matches. Per germline, CDR1 SEHNR and CDR2 FQNEAQ (reference sequence). CDR3 bases: TGTGCCAGCAGCTTCAACAGGGGTGACGAGCAGTACTTC. Its translation is CASSFNRGDEQYF.

There are a few counts of this clonotype. The chain has TRBV19 and TRBJ1-1; TRBD1 is a possible D gene (5 bases). Deletions cut 4 bases from V and 1 base from J, with 16 bases between. Germline CDR1 is LNHDA and CDR2 is SQIVND (reference sequence). The CDR3 length is 16 residues. CDR3 amino acids: CASSTGHLLGNTEAFF. CDR3 coding DNA: TGTGCCAGTAGTACCGGACACCTCCTCGGGAACACTGAAGCTTTCTTT.